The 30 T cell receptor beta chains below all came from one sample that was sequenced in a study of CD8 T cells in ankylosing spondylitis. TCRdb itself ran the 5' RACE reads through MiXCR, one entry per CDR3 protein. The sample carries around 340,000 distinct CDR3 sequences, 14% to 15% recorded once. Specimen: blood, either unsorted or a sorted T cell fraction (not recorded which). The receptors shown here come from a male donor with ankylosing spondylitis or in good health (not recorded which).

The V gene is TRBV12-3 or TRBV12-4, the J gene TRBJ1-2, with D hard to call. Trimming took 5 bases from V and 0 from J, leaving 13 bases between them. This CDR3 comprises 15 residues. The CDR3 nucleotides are TGTGCCAGCAGTGCCTCAGGACTAGCTAACTATGGCTACACCTTC. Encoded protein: CASSASGLANYGYTF.

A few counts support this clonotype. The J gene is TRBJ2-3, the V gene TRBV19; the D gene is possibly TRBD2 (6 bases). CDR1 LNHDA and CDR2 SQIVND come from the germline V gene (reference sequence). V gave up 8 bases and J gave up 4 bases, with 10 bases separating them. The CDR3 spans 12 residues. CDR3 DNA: TGTGCCAGTCAGGGAGGTGCAGATACGCAGTATTTT. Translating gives CASQGGADTQYF.

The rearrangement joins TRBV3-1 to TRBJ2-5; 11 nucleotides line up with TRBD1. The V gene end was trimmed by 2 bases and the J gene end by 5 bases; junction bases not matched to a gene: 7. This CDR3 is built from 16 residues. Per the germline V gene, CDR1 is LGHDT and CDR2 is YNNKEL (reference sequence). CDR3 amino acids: CASSQQGQGVRETQYF. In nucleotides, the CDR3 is TGTGCCAGCAGCCAACAGGGACAGGGGGTTCGGGAGACCCAGTACTTC.

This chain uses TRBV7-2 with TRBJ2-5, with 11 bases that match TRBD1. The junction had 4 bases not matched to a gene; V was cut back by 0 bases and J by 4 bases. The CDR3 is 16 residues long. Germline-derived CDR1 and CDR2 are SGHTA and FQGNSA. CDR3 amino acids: CASSLAGTGGRETQYF. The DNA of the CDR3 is TGTGCCAGCAGCTTAGCGGGGACAGGGGGAAGAGAGACCCAGTACTTC.

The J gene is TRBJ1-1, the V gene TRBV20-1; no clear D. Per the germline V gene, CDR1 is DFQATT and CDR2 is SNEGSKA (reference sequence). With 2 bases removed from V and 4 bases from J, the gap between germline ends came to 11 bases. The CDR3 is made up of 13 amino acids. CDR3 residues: CSARRAGLTEAFF. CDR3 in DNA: TGCAGTGCTAGACGGGCAGGACTCACTGAAGCTTTCTTT.

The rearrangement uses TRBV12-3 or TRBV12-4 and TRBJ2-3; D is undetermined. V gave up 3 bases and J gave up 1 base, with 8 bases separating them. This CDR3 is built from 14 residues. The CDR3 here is CASSFLSGTDTQYF. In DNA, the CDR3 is TGTGCCAGCAGTTTTCTTTCCGGCACAGATACGCAGTATTTT.

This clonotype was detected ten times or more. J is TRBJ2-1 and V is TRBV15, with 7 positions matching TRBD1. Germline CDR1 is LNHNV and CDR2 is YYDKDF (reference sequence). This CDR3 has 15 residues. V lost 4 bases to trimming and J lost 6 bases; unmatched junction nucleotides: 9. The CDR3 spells CATSILWAGGNEQFF. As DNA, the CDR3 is TGTGCCACCAGCATTCTATGGGCAGGGGGCAATGAGCAGTTCTTC. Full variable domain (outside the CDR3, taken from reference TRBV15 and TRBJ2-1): DAMVIQNPRYQVTQFGKPVTLSCSQTLNHNVMYWYQQKSSQAPKLLFHYYDKDFNNEADTPDNFQSRRPNTSFCFLDIRSPGLGDTAMYLCATSILWAGGNEQFFGPGTRLTVL.

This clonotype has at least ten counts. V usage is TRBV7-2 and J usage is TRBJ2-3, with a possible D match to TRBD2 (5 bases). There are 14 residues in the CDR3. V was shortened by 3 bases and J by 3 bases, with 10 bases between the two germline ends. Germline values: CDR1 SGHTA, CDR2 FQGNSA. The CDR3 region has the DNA TGTGCCAGCAGCTTGAGAGCGGCAACAGATACGCAGTATTTT. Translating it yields CASSLRAATDTQYF.

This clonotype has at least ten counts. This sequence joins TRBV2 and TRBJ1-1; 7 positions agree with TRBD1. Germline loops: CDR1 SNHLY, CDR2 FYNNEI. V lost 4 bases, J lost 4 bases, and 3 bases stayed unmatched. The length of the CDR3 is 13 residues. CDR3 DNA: TGTGCCAGCAGTGTCTCAGGGGGCACTGAAGCTTTCTTT. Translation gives CASSVSGGTEAFF.

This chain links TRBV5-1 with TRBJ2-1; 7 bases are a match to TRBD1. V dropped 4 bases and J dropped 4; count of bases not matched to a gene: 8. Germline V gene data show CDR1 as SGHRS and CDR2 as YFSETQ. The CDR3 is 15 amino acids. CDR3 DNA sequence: TGCGCCAGCAGCGCCGGGACAGAGCCTTACAATGAGCAGTTCTTC. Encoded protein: CASSAGTEPYNEQFF.

DNA for the CDR3: TGTGCCAGCAGCGACCGGGACAGGGGAACTAGTTCCAGCTCCTACGAGCAGTACTTC. This translates into CASSDRDRGTSSSSYEQYF. The genes are TRBV11-1 and TRBJ2-7; TRBD1 aligns across 10 bases. Germline CDR1 and CDR2: SGHAT and FQDESV (reference sequence). The J segment lost 0 bases and the V segment lost 5 bases, leaving 16 bases of the junction unmatched. The length of the CDR3 is 19 residues. Complete variable domain (other parts from reference TRBV11-1 and TRBJ2-7): EAEVAQSPRYKITEKSQAVAFWCDPISGHATLYWYRQILGQGPELLVQFQDESVVDDSQLPKDRFSAERLKGVDSTLKIQPAELGDSAMYLCASSDRDRGTSSSSYEQYFGPGTRLTVT.

The CDR3 region is CASSVVPLREARGEQFF. CDR3 sequence (DNA): TGTGCCAGCAGCGTAGTACCTTTGCGGGAGGCTCGGGGTGAGCAGTTCTTC. The chain recombines TRBV9 with TRBJ2-1; 8 nucleotides align to TRBD2. CDR1 SGDLS and CDR2 YYNGEE come from the germline V gene. J lost 9 bases, V lost 0 bases, and 14 bases had no gene match. CDR3 length: 17 amino acids.

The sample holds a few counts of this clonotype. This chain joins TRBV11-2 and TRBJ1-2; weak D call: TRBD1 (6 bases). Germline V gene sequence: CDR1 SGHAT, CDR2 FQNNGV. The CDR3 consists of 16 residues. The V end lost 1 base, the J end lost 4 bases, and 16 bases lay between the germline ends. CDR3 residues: CASSLGRGGVFYGYTF. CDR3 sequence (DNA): TGTGCCAGCAGCTTAGGACGTGGGGGCGTATTCTATGGCTACACCTTC.

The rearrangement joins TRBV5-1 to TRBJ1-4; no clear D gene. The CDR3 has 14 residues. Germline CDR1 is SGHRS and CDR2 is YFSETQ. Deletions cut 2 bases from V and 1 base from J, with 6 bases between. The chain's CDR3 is CASSLQQTNEKLFF. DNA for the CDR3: TGCGCCAGCAGCTTACAGCAAACTAATGAAAAACTGTTTTTT.

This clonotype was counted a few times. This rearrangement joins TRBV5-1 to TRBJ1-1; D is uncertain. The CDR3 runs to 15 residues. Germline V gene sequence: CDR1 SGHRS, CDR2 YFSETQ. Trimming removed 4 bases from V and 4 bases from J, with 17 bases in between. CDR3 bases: TGCGCCAGCAGCCCAGTGACTTTTTCGGGCACTGAAGCTTTCTTT. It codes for CASSPVTFSGTEAFF.

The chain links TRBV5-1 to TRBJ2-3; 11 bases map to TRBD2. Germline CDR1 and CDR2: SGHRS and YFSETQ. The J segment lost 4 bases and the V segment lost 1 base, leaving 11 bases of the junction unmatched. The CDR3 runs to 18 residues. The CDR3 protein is CASSLMPALAGGPDTQYF. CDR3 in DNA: TGCGCCAGCAGCTTGATGCCCGCCCTAGCGGGAGGACCAGATACGCAGTATTTT.

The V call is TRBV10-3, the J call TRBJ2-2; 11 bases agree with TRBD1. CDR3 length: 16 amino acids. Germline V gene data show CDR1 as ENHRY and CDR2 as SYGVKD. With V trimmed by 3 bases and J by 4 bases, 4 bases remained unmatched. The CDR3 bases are TGTGCCATCAGTGATGGACAGGGGGCGTCCACCGGGGAGCTGTTTTTT. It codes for CAISDGQGASTGELFF.

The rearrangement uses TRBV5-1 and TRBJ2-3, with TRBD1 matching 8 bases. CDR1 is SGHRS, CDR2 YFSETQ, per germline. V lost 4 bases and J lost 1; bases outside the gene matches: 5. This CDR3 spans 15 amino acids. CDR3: CASSTQGARTDTQYF. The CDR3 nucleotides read TGCGCCAGCAGCACCCAGGGGGCCCGCACAGATACGCAGTATTTT.

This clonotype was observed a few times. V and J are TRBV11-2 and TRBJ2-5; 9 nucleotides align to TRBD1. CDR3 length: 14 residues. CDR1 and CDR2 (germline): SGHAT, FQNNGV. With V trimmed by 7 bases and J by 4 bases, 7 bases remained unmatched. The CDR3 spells CASTSLTGGETQYF. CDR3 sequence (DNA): TGTGCCAGCACCTCCCTGACAGGGGGAGAGACCCAGTACTTC.

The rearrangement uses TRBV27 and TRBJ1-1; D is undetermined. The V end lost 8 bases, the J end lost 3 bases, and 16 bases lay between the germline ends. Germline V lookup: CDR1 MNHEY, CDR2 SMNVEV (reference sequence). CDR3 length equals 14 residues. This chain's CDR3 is CASGPAGKHTEAFF. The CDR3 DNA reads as TGTGCCAGCGGCCCAGCGGGGAAGCACACTGAAGCTTTCTTT.

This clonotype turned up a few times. The CDR3 spells CASSQAGGVWQFF. The CDR3 DNA follows: TGTGCCAGCAGCCAAGCGGGGGGTGTATGGCAGTTCTTC. The gene calls are TRBV14 and TRBJ2-1; 7 nucleotides line up with TRBD2. CDR1 and CDR2 (germline): SGHDN, FVKESK. The CDR3 is made up of 13 amino acids. V shed 1 base and J 12 bases; nucleotides not matched to a gene: 6.

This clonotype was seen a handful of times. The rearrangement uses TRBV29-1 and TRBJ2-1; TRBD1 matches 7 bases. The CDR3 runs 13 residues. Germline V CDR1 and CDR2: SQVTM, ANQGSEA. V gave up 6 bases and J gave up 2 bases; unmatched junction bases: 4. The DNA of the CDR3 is TGCAGCGTAGCCGGGACAGCCTACAATGAGCAGTTCTTC. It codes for CSVAGTAYNEQFF.

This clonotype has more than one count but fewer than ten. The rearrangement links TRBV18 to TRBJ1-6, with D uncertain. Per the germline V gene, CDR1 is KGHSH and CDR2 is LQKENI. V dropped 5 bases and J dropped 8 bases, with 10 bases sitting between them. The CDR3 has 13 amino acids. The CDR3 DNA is TGTGCCAGCTCAATAGAGGAGGATTCACCCCTCCACTTT. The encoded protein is CASSIEEDSPLHF.

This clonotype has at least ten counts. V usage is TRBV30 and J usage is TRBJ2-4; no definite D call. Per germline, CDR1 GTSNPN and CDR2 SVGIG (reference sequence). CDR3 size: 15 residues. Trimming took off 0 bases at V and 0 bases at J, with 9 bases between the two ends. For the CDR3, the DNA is TGTGCCTGGAGTGTACGAGAAGTAGCCAAAAACATTCAGTACTTC. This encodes CAWSVREVAKNIQYF.

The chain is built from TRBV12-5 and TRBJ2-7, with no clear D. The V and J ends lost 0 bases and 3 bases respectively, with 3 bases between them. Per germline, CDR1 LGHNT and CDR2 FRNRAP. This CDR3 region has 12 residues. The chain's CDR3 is CASGLVRYEQYF. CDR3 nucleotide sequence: TGTGCTAGTGGTTTGGTCCGCTACGAGCAGTACTTC.

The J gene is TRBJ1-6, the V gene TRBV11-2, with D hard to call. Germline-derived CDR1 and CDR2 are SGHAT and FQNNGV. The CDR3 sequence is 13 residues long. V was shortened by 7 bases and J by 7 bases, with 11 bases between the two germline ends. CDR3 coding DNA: TGTGCCAGCAAGCTAGCGGGGAATTCACCCCTCCACTTT. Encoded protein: CASKLAGNSPLHF. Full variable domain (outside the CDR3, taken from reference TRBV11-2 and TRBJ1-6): EAGVAQSPRYKIIEKRQSVAFWCNPISGHATLYWYQQILGQGPKLLIQFQNNGVVDDSQLPKDRFSAERLKGVDSTLKIQPAKLEDSAVYLCASKLAGNSPLHFGNGTRLTVT.

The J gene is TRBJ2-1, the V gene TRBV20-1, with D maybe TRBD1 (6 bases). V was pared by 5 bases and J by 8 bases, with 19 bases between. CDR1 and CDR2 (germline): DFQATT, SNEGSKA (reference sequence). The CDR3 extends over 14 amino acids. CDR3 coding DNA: TGCAGTGCTGAGGGGCAGGGGCGTGGGGATGAGCAGTTCTTC. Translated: CSAEGQGRGDEQFF.

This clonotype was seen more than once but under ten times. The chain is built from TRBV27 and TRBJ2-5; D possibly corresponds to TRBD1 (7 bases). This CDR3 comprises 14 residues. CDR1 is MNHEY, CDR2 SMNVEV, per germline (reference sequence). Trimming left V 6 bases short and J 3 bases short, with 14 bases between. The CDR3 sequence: CASRRQGGKETQYF. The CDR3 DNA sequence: TGTGCCAGCAGGCGACAGGGCGGGAAAGAGACCCAGTACTTC.

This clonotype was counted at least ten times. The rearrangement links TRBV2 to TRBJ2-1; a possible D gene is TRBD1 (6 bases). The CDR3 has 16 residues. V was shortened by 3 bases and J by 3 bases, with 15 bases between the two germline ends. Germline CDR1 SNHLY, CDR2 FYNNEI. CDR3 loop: CASSENGGANYNEQFF. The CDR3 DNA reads TGTGCCAGCAGTGAGAATGGGGGCGCGAACTACAATGAGCAGTTCTTC.

The CDR3, as DNA: TGCAGTGCTAGAACCACAGGGGGCTACGGCGGGGAGCTGTTTTTT. It is translated as CSARTTGGYGGELFF. The J gene is TRBJ2-2, the V gene TRBV20-1, with 9 bases matching TRBD1. Germline CDR1 and CDR2: DFQATT and SNEGSKA (reference sequence). The length of the CDR3 is 15 residues. Trimming took 2 bases from V and 7 from J; bases not matched to a gene: 8.